Listed below are T cell receptor beta chains from one sample, sequenced in a study of T-cell memory formation after mild COVID-19. One entry per CDR3 protein results from TCRdb running MiXCR on the 5' RACE reads. Among around 500,000 distinct CDR3 sequences listed, around a sixth were seen once. Sample: PBMCs or a T cell subset sorted from them (not recorded which). These receptors came from an adult woman who had mild COVID-19 (a few samples of this study predate the infection). Cell type and time point are not known. Each CDR3 is given with its conserved first and last residue. The D gene is left open where the match is weak. Clone size appears in some rows only: once, few, many, or a class for an expanded clone.

-,few,TRBJ2-1,TRBV4-1,TGCGCCAGCAGCCAAGTGGCCGGGGGGCGATACAATGAGCAGTTCTTC,CASSQVAGGRYNEQFF
-,few,TRBJ2-7,TRBV9,TGTGCCAGCAGCGTAGATCAGGGAGGCGAGCAGTACTTC,CASSVDQGGEQYF
-,-,TRBJ1-6,TRBV7-8,TGTGCCAGCAGCTTAAAGGGCTTGATCTATAATTCACCCCTCCACTTT,CASSLKGLIYNSPLHF
-,-,TRBJ2-1,TRBV7-8,TGTGCCAGCAGCTTACGGGACCTCAAAATTTGGAATGAGCAGTTCTTC,CASSLRDLKIWNEQFF
-,-,TRBJ2-3,TRBV5-1,TGCGCCAGCAGCTTGACGGTGGCCGGGGGCACAGATACGCAGTATTTT,CASSLTVAGGTDTQYF
-,-,TRBJ2-7,TRBV6-6,TGTGCCAGCAGTTACTCGTCAGGGGCCAACGAGCAGTACTTC,CASSYSSGANEQYF
TRBD1,-,TRBJ1-5,TRBV6-6,TGTGCCAGCAGTTCCGGGACAGGGAGGGTAGGTAGCAATCAGCCCCAGCATTTT,CASSSGTGRVGSNQPQHF
TRBD1,-,TRBJ1-1,TRBV9,TGTGCCAGCAGCCCCGTCCCGGGACAGGGTTCTATGGGCCTGAACACTGAAGCTTTCTTT,CASSPVPGQGSMGLNTEAFF
-,many,TRBJ2-1,TRBV7-3,TGTGCCAGCAGCTTTGGACTCTTAGATCCCTACAATGAGCAGTTCTTC,CASSFGLLDPYNEQFF
-,few,TRBJ2-4,TRBV20-1,TGCAGTGCTAGCGAAGGGGGGAGGGGAGCGGCCAAAAACATTCAGTACTTC,CSASEGGRGAAKNIQYF
TRBD1,-,TRBJ2-1,TRBV12-3/TRBV12-4,TGTGCCAGCAGTTTACGTAGCCCCAGGACAGGTAGCTCCTACAATGAGCAGTTCTTC,CASSLRSPRTGSSYNEQFF
-,few,TRBJ1-2,TRBV7-9,TGTGCCAGCAGCTTCGCCGGGGGCGAATTGGATGGCTACACCTTC,CASSFAGGELDGYTF
-,-,TRBJ2-7,TRBV7-9,TGTGCCAGCAGCCCACTGGGACCTCTCGAGCAGTACTTC,CASSPLGPLEQYF
-,-,TRBJ2-5,TRBV7-6,TGTGCCAGCAGCGCCCCCGGCGAGACCCAGTACTTC,CASSAPGETQYF
TRBD2,-,TRBJ2-1,TRBV4-1,TGCGCCAGCAGCCAAGATCCGGCTAGCGGCGCCTACAATGAGCAGTTCTTC,CASSQDPASGAYNEQFF
TRBD1,few,TRBJ2-2,TRBV20-1,TGCAGTGTCCCCTCCGGGACAGGGAGAACCGGGGAGCTGTTTTTT,CSVPSGTGRTGELFF
-,-,TRBJ2-7,TRBV4-1,TGCGCCAGCAGCCAAGCTAGTCAGGGCTACGAGCAGTACTTC,CASSQASQGYEQYF
-,few,TRBJ1-1,TRBV29-1,TGCAGCGTTGAAGGCTCCGGCAAAGGGGGTATGAACACTGAAGCTTTCTTT,CSVEGSGKGGMNTEAFF
TRBD2,-,TRBJ2-2,TRBV9,TGTGCCAGCAGCGTGACTAGCGGGACCGGGGAGCTGTTTTTT,CASSVTSGTGELFF
-,few,TRBJ2-1,TRBV24-1,TGTGCCACCAGTGACCCCGGACGAAGCTCCTACAATGAGCAGTTCTTC,CATSDPGRSSYNEQFF
-,-,TRBJ2-3,TRBV19,TGTGCCAGTAGTATGGTCGGACGGGCCTCTAGCACAGATACGCAGTATTTT,CASSMVGRASSTDTQYF
TRBD1,-,TRBJ2-1,TRBV30,TGTGCCTGGGACAGACAGGGGGTTTTCAATGAGCAGTTCTTC,CAWDRQGVFNEQFF
TRBD1,few,TRBJ2-7,TRBV7-3,TGTGCCAGCAGCTTATCCGGGACAGGAGCTACCTACGAGCAGTACTTC,CASSLSGTGATYEQYF
-,-,TRBJ2-1,TRBV6-2/TRBV6-3,TGTGCCAGCAGTTACCCTCCGGAGGGGGCGAACGATGAGCAGTTCTTC,CASSYPPEGANDEQFF
TRBD2,-,TRBJ2-5,TRBV15,TGTGCCACCAGCAGAGGTAGCGGGAGGCTGGTGGAGACCCAGTACTTC,CATSRGSGRLVETQYF
TRBD1,many,TRBJ1-1,TRBV10-3,TGTGCCATCAGTGAAACAGGGGGCACTGAAGCTTTCTTT,CAISETGGTEAFF
-,-,TRBJ2-1,TRBV6-5,TGTGCCAGCAGTTACCTTGTAGGCAGGATAACGAATGAGCAGTTCTTC,CASSYLVGRITNEQFF
TRBD2,few,TRBJ2-2,TRBV5-5,TGTGCCAGCAGCTTGGTCGGGGGGTCTGACACCGGGGAGCTGTTTTTT,CASSLVGGSDTGELFF
-,-,TRBJ1-2,TRBV12-3/TRBV12-4,TGTGCCAGCAGTTTGTCCGAGGTAGCCCCTTTCTATGGCTACACCTTC,CASSLSEVAPFYGYTF
-,many,TRBJ1-5,TRBV7-2,TGTGCCAGCAGCTTTACAGGGTCGGGGCAGCCCCAGCATTTT,CASSFTGSGQPQHF
-,-,TRBJ2-3,TRBV5-1,TGCGCCAGCAGCCTTGTAACCGGGGACTGGACAGATACGCAGTATTTT,CASSLVTGDWTDTQYF
TRBD1,few,TRBJ1-5,TRBV7-8,TGTGCCAGCAGCTTCACGGGACAGCGTAATCAGCCCCAGCATTTT,CASSFTGQRNQPQHF
-,-,TRBJ1-2,TRBV3-1,TGTGCCAGCAGCCCGCAAACAGTGGACTATGGCTACACCTTC,CASSPQTVDYGYTF
-,few,TRBJ2-1,TRBV19,TGTGCCAGTAGTATGCGTTCCGGGACTCAGCAGTTCTTC,CASSMRSGTQQFF
-,-,TRBJ2-3,TRBV20-1,TGCAGTGCTAGAGTCGCGGCCCAGCGGTCAGATACGCAGTATTTT,CSARVAAQRSDTQYF
-,few,TRBJ2-7,TRBV12-3/TRBV12-4,TGTGCCAGCAGAGGGTACTACGAGCAGTACTTC,CASRGYYEQYF
-,few,TRBJ2-2,TRBV7-9,TGTGCCAGCAGCGCTCTAGCGACGACCGGGGAGCTGTTTTTT,CASSALATTGELFF
-,few,TRBJ1-2,TRBV11-2,TGTGCCAGCAGCTTATGGCAGGGAGACGACTATGGCTACACCTTC,CASSLWQGDDYGYTF
-,few,TRBJ1-2,TRBV7-9,TGTGCCAGCAGCCCAACCGGGACGGGCTACACCTTC,CASSPTGTGYTF
-,-,TRBJ1-3,TRBV5-1,TGCGCCAGCAGCCGCTACTCGCCTGTCGCGGGAAACACCATATATTTT,CASSRYSPVAGNTIYF
-,once,TRBJ2-3,TRBV5-6,TGTGCCAGCAGCCCTGGCGGGCAGACGCTGTATTTT,CASSPGGQTLYF
-,few,TRBJ2-7,TRBV4-1,TGCGCCAGCTCCCCACCGGGACACCTCTCCTACGAGCAGTACTTC,CASSPPGHLSYEQYF
TRBD1,-,TRBJ1-2,TRBV7-8,TGTGCCAGCAGCGGATTGACAGGGGGACGTGACTATGGCTACACCTTC,CASSGLTGGRDYGYTF
-,few,TRBJ2-7,TRBV6-5,TGTGCCAGCAGCTGGGGGGCTGCCACCTACGAGCAGTACTTC,CASSWGAATYEQYF
-,few,TRBJ1-2,TRBV12-3/TRBV12-4,TGTGCCAGCACCCAAGCAGCAGGGTCCTATGGCTACACCTTC,CASTQAAGSYGYTF
-,-,TRBJ2-7,TRBV11-3,TGTGCCAGCAGCTTAGATGGGAACATCCGCTCCTTCTACGAGCAGTACTTC,CASSLDGNIRSFYEQYF
-,few,TRBJ2-3,TRBV14,TGTGCCAGCAGCCCAGCCGTTACAGATACGCAGTATTTT,CASSPAVTDTQYF